This T cell receptor (beta chain) was retrieved from a study of OX40 agonist ivuxolimab in advanced cancers. On the study more broadly: From 23 to 79 years was the age range, with a mean of roughly 64 years, and over 70% were male. Study results and limitations: More expanded clones were seen, on average, in CD8+ T cells than in CD4+. Low clonal expansion, among the lowest seen, marked partial responders at 0.1-3.0 mg/kg.

V was trimmed by 0 bases and J by 6 bases, leaving 12 bases between them. The CDR3 covers 15 residues. Per germline, CDR1 LGHNA and CDR2 YSLEER. TCRdb's table, derived via immunoSEQ multiplex PCR, lists solely in-frame clones and lacks some. The table records 60,000 to 65,000 clones, approximately 84% of them present only once. Regarding this clone: What it binds is not known.

This TCR was recovered from an adult with an advanced solid tumor such as melanoma, head and neck, liver or kidney cancer. This chain links TRBV4-3 with TRBJ1-3; D is undetermined. Sample: CD4+ or CD8+ T cells sorted from blood, taken in a trial of the OX40 agonist ivuxolimab. CDR3 protein: CASSQDSFQPNTIYF. The CDR3 DNA is TGCGCCAGCAGCCAAGATTCCTTCCAACCAAACACCATATATTTT.